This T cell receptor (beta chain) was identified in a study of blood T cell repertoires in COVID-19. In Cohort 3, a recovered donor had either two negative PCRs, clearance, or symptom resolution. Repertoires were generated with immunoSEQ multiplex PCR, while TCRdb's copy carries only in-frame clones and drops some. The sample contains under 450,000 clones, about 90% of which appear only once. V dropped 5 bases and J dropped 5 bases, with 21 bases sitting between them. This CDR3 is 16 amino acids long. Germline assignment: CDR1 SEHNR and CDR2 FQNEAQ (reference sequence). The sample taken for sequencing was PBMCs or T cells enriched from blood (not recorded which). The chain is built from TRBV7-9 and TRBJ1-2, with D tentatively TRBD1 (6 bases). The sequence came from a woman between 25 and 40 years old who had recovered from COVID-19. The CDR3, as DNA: TGTGCCAGCAGCGTAGAATCTGGGACACAGACATATGGCTACACCTTC. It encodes CASSVESGTQTYGYTF. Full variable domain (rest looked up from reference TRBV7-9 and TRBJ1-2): DTGVSQNPRHKITKRGQNVTFRCDPISEHNRLYWYRQTLGQGPEFLTYFQNEAQLEKSRLLSDRFSAERPKGSFSTLEIQRTEQGDSAMYLCASSVESGTQTYGYTFGSGTRLTVV.